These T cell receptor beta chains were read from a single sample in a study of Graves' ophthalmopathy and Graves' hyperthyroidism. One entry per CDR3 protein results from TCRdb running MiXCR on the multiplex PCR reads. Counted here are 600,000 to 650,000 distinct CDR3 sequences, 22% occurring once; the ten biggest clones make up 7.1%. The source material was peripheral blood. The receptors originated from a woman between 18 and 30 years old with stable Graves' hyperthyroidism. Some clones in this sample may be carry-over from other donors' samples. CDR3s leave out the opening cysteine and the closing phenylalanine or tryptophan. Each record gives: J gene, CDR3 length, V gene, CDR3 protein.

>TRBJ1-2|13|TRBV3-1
ASSQDGGGTRGYT
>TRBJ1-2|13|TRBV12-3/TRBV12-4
ASSRQTGTDYGYT
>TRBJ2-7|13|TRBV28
ASSSDRDRDNEQY
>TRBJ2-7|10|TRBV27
ATAEGSYEQY
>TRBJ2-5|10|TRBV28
ASRNGQETQY
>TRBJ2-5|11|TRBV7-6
ASSSGTTSTQY
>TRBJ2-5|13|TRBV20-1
SARNRLQGGETQY
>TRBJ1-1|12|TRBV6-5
ASSFSTGTEVAF
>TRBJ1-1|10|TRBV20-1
SARDSGTEAF
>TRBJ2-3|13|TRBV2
ASSESGTGRDTQY
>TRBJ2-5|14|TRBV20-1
SARDPVAGAKETQY
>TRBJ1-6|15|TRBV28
ASSLSGGSSYNSPLH
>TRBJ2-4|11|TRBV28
ASSPGRENIQY
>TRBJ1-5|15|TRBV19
ASSIWPGLNSNQPQH
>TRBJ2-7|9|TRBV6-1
ASSETSGVR
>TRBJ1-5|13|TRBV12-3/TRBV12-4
ASSLSDRSNQPQH
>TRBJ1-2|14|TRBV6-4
ASSDWTGGRSYGYT
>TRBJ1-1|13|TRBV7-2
ASSSDVGWATEAF
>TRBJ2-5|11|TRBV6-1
ASSGSTGWAQY
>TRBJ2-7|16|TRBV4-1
ASSQGRVGRPEGYEQY
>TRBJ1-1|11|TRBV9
ASSGRQETEAF
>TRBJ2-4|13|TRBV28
ASSLLGLAGNIQY
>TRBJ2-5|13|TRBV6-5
AVDPNLRGRETQY
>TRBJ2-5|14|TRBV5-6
ASSLARDRGHETQY
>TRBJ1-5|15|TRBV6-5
ASSYRFPGQGRQPQH
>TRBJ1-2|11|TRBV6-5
ASSNRLVYGYT
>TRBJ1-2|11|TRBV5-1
ASTPGGANGYT
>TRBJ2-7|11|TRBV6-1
AVGRGSVYEQY
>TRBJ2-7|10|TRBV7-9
ASSPPIPEQY
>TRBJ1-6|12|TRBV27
ASSWDRDNSPLH
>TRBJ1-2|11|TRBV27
ASASGRDYGYT
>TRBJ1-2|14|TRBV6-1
ASSRSGQGPLYGYT
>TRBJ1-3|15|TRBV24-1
ATSDLCGRMAGNTIY
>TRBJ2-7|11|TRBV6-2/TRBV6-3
ASSYGEALEQY
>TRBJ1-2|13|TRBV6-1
ASSEVGGQGPRWT
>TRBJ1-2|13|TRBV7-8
ASSPPRQGADGYT
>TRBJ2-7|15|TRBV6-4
ASMTGLAGGPTYEQY
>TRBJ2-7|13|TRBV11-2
ASSPSEIWAYEQY
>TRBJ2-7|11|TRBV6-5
ASGRTRGYEQY
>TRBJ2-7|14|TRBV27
ASSFMTSANHYEQY
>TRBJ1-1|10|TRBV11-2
ASSLGQLEAF
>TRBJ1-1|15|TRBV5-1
ASSLDGNSYMNTEAF
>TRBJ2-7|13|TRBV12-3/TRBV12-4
ASSYQTGSSYEQY
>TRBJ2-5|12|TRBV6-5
ASSYYWNQETQY
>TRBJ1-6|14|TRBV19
ASSTLWTSPIATLH
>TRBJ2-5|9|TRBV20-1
SARSGLPEY
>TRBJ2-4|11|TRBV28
ASRPQDRYIKY
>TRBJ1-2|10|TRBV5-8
ASSRLRVGYT
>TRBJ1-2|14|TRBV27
ASSSLLGQVNYGYT
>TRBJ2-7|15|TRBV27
ASSPLGSGTHFYEQY
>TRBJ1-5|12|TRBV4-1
ASSQGQGAVPQH
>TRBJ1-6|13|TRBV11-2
ASSLQTQPNSPLH
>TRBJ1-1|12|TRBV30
AWSPDRGNTEAF
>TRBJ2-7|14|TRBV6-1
ASSPWTGDIWYEQY